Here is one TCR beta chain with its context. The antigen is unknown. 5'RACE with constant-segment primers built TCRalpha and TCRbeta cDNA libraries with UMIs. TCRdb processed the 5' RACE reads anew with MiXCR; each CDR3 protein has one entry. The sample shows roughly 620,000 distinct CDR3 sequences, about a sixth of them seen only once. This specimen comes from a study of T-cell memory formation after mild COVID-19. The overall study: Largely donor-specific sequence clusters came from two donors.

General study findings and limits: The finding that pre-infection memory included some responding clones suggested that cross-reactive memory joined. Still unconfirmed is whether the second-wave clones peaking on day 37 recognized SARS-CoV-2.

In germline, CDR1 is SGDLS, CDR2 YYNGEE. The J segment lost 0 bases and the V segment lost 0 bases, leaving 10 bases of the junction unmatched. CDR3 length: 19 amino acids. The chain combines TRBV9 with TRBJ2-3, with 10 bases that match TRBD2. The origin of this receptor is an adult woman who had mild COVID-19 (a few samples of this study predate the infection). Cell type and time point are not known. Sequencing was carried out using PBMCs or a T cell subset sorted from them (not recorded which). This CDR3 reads CASSVDPGLAATSTDTQYF. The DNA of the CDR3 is TGTGCCAGCAGCGTAGACCCCGGACTAGCGGCCACTAGCACAGATACGCAGTATTTT.